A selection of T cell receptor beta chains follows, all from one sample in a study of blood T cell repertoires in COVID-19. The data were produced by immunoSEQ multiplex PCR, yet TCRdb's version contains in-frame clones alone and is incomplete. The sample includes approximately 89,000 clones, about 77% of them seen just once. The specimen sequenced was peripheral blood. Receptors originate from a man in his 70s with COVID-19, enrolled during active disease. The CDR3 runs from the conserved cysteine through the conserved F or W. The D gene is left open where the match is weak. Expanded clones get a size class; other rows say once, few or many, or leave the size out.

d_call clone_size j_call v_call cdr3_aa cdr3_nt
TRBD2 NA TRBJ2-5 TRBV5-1 CASSSGLAGAIETQYF TGCGCCAGCAGCTCCGGACTAGCGGGAGCTATCGAGACCCAGTACTTC
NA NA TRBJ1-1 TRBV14 CASKRQLNTEAFF TGTGCCAGCAAGCGCCAATTGAACACTGAAGCTTTCTTT
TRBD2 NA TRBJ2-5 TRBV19 CASTPRTSGYETQYF TGTGCCAGCACGCCGCGGACTAGTGGTTATGAGACCCAGTACTTC
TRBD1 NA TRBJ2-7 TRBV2 CASSALGQGPYEQYF TGTGCCAGCAGTGCACTTGGACAGGGACCTTACGAGCAGTACTTC
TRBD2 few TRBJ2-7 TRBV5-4 CASRGLAGGSEQYF TGTGCCAGCAGGGGACTAGCGGGAGGGTCCGAGCAGTACTTC
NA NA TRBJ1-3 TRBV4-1 CASSQITGNTIYF TGCGCCAGCAGCCAAATTACAGGAAACACCATATATTTT
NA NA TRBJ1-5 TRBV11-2 CASSLVRGRTGQPQHF TGTGCCAGCAGCTTAGTCAGGGGCCGAACTGGACAGCCCCAGCATTTT
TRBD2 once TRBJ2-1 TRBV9 CASSVGAGESYNEQFF TGTGCCAGCAGCGTAGGGGCGGGGGAGTCCTACAATGAGCAGTTCTTC
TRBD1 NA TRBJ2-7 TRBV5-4 CASSPGGTGGYEQYF TGTGCCAGCAGCCCGGGAGGGACAGGGGGCTACGAGCAGTACTTC
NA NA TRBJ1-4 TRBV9 CASSPTVGRGNEKLFF TGTGCCAGCAGCCCGACAGTGGGCAGGGGAAATGAAAAACTGTTTTTT
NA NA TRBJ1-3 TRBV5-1 CASSLNGVTGNTIYF TGCGCCAGCAGCTTGAACGGGGTTACGGGAAACACCATATATTTT
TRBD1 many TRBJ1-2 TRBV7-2 CASSPQGGLNYGYTF TGTGCCAGCAGCCCACAGGGGGGTCTTAACTATGGCTACACCTTC
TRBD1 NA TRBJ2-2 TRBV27 CASSRTGNPYSNTGELFF TGTGCCAGCAGTCGGACAGGGAACCCCTATTCGAACACCGGGGAGCTGTTTTTT
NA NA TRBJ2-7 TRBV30 CAWSAGGYEQYF TGTGCCTGGAGTGCTGGAGGATACGAGCAGTACTTC
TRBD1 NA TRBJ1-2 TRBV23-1 CASSQRDRAYGYTF TGCGCCAGCAGTCAGCGGGACAGGGCCTATGGCTACACCTTC
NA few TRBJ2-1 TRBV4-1 CASSQDNHRGNEQFF TGCGCCAGCAGCCAAGATAATCACCGGGGCAATGAGCAGTTCTTC
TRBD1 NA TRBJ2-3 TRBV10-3 CAISPGTGTLGTDTQYF TGTGCCATCAGTCCCGGGACAGGGACCCTGGGCACAGATACGCAGTATTTT
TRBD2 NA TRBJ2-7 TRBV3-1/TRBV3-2 CASSLSGADREQYF TGTGCCAGCAGTCTTAGCGGGGCCGATAGGGAGCAGTACTTC
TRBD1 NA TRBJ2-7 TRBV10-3 CAISEGQALSYEQYF TGTGCCATCAGCGAGGGACAGGCCCTCTCCTACGAGCAGTACTTC
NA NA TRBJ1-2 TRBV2 CASSLLGAGNGYTF TGTGCCAGCAGCCTACTGGGGGCCGGGAATGGCTACACCTTC
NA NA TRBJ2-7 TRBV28 CASSLAGQSSYEQYF TGTGCCAGCAGTTTAGCGGGACAGTCCTCCTACGAGCAGTACTTC
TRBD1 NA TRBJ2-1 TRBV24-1 CATSDLTGVGDNEQFF TGTGCCACCAGTGACCTTACAGGGGTCGGCGACAATGAGCAGTTCTTC
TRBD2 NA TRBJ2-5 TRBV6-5 CVSHSGSVETQYF TGTGTCTCCCACAGCGGGAGTGTAGAGACCCAGTACTTC
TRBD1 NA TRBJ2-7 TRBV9 CASSPGEQGVGYNYEQYF TGTGCCAGCAGCCCGGGCGAACAGGGGGTTGGTTATAATTACGAGCAGTACTTC
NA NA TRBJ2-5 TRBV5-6 CASSLWRDQETQYF TGTGCCAGCAGCTTGTGGAGGGATCAAGAGACCCAGTACTTC
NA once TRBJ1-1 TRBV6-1 CASSEGWNTEAFF TGTGCCAGCAGTGAGGGCTGGAACACTGAAGCTTTCTTT
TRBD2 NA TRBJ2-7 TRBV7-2 CASSLYPGLAGLEEQYF TGTGCCAGCAGCTTATACCCCGGACTAGCGGGCCTGGAGGAGCAGTACTTC
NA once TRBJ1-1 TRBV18 CASSPQGQATEAFF TGTGCCAGCTCACCGCAGGGGCAGGCCACTGAAGCTTTCTTT
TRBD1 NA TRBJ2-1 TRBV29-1 CSAWTGSGNEQFF TGCAGCGCCTGGACAGGGTCAGGGAATGAGCAGTTCTTC
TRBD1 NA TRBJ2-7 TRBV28 CASSSPGQGGYEQYF TGTGCCAGCAGTTCCCCGGGACAGGGTGGCTACGAGCAGTACTTC
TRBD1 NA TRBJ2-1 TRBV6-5 CASRKGQGNEQFF TGTGCCAGCAGAAAGGGACAGGGGAATGAGCAGTTCTTC
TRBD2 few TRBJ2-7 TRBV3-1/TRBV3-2 CASSQVQRGPGSYEQYF TGTGCCAGCAGCCAAGTTCAGCGGGGCCCTGGCTCCTACGAGCAGTACTTC
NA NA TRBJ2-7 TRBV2 CASRDMGLLEQYF TGTGCCAGCAGGGACATGGGATTGCTCGAGCAGTACTTC
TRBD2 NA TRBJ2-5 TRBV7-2 CASSLKAGGPIPRVQTQYF TGTGCCAGCAGCTTAAAAGCGGGGGGGCCGATACCTCGGGTACAGACCCAGTACTTC
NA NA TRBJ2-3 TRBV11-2 CASSLRSGGTDTQYF TGTGCCAGCAGCTTGCGGTCGGGTGGGACAGATACGCAGTATTTT
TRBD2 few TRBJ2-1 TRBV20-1 CSASPGTSGGYNEQFF TGCAGTGCTAGTCCCGGGACTAGCGGGGGGTACAATGAGCAGTTCTTC
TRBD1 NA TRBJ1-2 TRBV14 CASRGQDYGYTF TGTGCCAGCAGAGGACAGGACTATGGCTACACCTTC
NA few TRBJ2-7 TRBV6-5 CASSRTRHEQYF TGTGCCAGCAGTAGGACTCGCCACGAGCAGTACTTC
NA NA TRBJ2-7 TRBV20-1 CSALPRGEQYF TGCAGTGCTCTCCCTAGGGGGGAGCAGTACTTC
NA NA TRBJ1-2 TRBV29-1 CSVEGQVPGYTF TGCAGCGTTGAAGGGCAGGTCCCTGGCTACACCTTC
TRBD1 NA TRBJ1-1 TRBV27 CASSPLQGARTEAFF TGTGCCAGCAGTCCGCTACAGGGGGCGAGGACTGAAGCTTTCTTT
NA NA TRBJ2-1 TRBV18 CASSPLNEQFF TGTGCCAGCTCACCTCTTAATGAGCAGTTCTTC
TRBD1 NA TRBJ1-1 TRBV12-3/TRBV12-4 CASSSGTGLKAFF TGTGCCAGCAGTTCCGGGACAGGGTTGAAAGCTTTCTTT
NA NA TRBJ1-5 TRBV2 CASSEGQARQPQHF TGTGCCAGCAGTGAAGGACAGGCAAGGCAGCCCCAGCATTTT
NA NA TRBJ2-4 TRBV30 CAWTLGGVAKNIQYF TGTGCCTGGACCCTTGGTGGAGTAGCCAAAAACATTCAGTACTTC
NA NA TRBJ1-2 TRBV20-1 CSASLSDYGYTF TGCAGTGCTAGTTTGTCAGACTATGGCTACACCTTC
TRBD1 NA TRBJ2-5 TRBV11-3 CASSDNRGLETQYF TGTGCCAGCAGCGACAATAGGGGGCTAGAGACCCAGTACTTC
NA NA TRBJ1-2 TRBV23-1 CASSPHYRAPNYGYTF TGCGCCAGCAGTCCTCATTACAGGGCTCCAAACTATGGCTACACCTTC